These 15 T cell receptor beta chains originate from one sample sequenced in a study of blood T cell repertoires in COVID-19. Some clones are missing from TCRdb's copy, which holds only in-frame ones; the method was immunoSEQ multiplex PCR. In the table there are roughly 170,000 clones, about 88% of which are singletons. The specimen sequenced was peripheral blood. The origin of the receptors is a man in his 60s with acute or convalescent COVID-19.

The CDR3 DNA reads as TGTGCCTGGAGCGCCCTAGCGGGAGGGTACAATGAGCAGTTCTTC. It codes for CAWSALAGGYNEQFF. The V call is TRBV30, the J call TRBJ2-1, with 12 bases lining up with TRBD2. Trimming cost V 3 bases and J 4 bases; bases outside gene matches: 4. The CDR3 is 15 amino acids. CDR1 is GTSNPN and CDR2 is SVGIG in the germline V gene (reference sequence).

The chain is built from TRBV30 and TRBJ1-1, with 8 positions matching TRBD1. V shed 5 bases, J shed 1 base, and the junction held 6 bases outside the gene matches. Looked up from germline, CDR1 is GTSNPN and CDR2 is SVGIG (reference sequence). The CDR3 runs to 14 residues. CDR3 in amino acids: CAWGPGTGNTEAFF. CDR3 coding DNA: TGTGCCTGGGGACCCGGGACAGGGAACACTGAAGCTTTCTTT.

The chain uses TRBV7-8 and TRBJ1-5, with a weak D call TRBD1 (6 bases). This CDR3 spans 14 amino acids. Trimming cost V 1 base and J 5 bases, with 9 bases left between them. Germline V lookup: CDR1 SGHVS, CDR2 FQNEAQ. CDR3 residues: CASSLDRADQPQHF. DNA of the CDR3: TGTGCCAGCAGCTTAGACAGGGCCGATCAGCCCCAGCATTTT. Drawing the rest from reference TRBV7-8 and TRBJ1-5, the complete variable domain is GAGVSQSPRYKVAKRGQDVALRCDPISGHVSLFWYQQALGQGPEFLTYFQNEAQLDKSGLPSDRFFAERPEGSVSTLKIQRTQQEDSAVYLCASSLDRADQPQHFGDGTRLSIL.

This clone was picked up one time. CDR3 nucleotides: TGTGCCAGTAGTATACCAGGGGCAGGGTCCTACAATGAGCAGTTCTTC. This sequence encodes CASSIPGAGSYNEQFF. The chain couples TRBV19 to TRBJ2-1; perhaps TRBD1 as D (6 bases). The V gene lost 2 bases and the J gene lost 1 base, with 12 bases spanning the gap. The germline V gene encodes CDR1 LNHDA and CDR2 SQIVND (reference sequence). The CDR3 is 16 residues long. The entire variable domain, with the rest obtained from reference TRBV19 and TRBJ2-1, is as follows: DGGITQSPKYLFRKEGQNVTLSCEQNLNHDAMYWYRQDPGQGLRLIYYSQIVNDFQKGDIAEGYSVSREKKESFPLTVTSAQKNPTAFYLCASSIPGAGSYNEQFFGPGTRLTVL.

The chain combines TRBV7-9 with TRBJ2-6; 9 bases match TRBD1. Losses at the gene ends were 7 bases for V and 5 bases for J; bases not matched to a gene: 12. Looked up from germline, CDR1 is SEHNR and CDR2 is FQNEAQ (reference sequence). The CDR3 sequence is 17 residues long. CDR3 DNA sequence: TGTGCCAGCACCGCGGACAGGGGAGGCCTTAGGGCCAACGTCCTGACTTTC. It codes for CASTADRGGLRANVLTF.

This clone came up a few times. The J gene is TRBJ2-3, the V gene TRBV5-1, with TRBD2 matching 10 bases. Per germline, CDR1 SGHRS and CDR2 YFSETQ. The J segment lost 2 bases and the V segment lost 2 bases, leaving 5 bases of the junction unmatched. CDR3 length: 16 residues. CDR3 nucleotides: TGCGCCAGCAGCTTCGGGCTAGCGGGAGACACAGATACGCAGTATTTT. Translating gives CASSFGLAGDTDTQYF.

This sequence joins TRBV7-3 and TRBJ1-6, with 7 positions matching TRBD1. V dropped 4 bases and J dropped 7; count of bases not matched to a gene: 1. The CDR3 covers 13 residues. CDR1 is SGHTA and CDR2 is FQGTGA in the germline V gene. CDR3 in amino acids: CASSSQGNSPLHF. The CDR3 coding sequence is TGTGCCAGCAGCTCACAGGGGAATTCACCCCTCCACTTT.

The V and J genes are TRBV5-5 and TRBJ2-7; D gene uncertain. Trimming left V 0 bases short and J 3 bases short, with 7 bases between. The length of the CDR3 is 13 residues. CDR1 is SGHKS, CDR2 YYEKEE, per germline (reference sequence). CDR3 protein: CASSLGVFYEQYV. CDR3 in DNA: TGTGCCAGCAGCTTGGGAGTGTTCTACGAGCAGTACGTC.

The chain carries TRBV5-5 and TRBJ2-7, with no clear D. The CDR3 contains 14 residues. V was cut by 0 bases and J by 2 bases, with 9 bases left in between. Germline assignment: CDR1 SGHKS and CDR2 YYEKEE (reference sequence). The CDR3 is CASSLGPLPYEQYF. In nucleotides, the CDR3 is TGTGCCAGCAGCTTGGGGCCCCTTCCCTACGAGCAGTACTTC.

The J gene is TRBJ1-5, the V gene TRBV6-6, with 9 bases matching TRBD1. Unmatched junction bases numbered 4, after V lost 5 bases and J lost 2 bases. This CDR3 has 15 amino acids. Germline V gene lookup returns CDR1 MNHNY and CDR2 SVGAGI (reference sequence). DNA for the CDR3: TGTGCCAGCAGTACACAGGGGGCCGGCAATCAGCCCCAGCATTTT. This translates into CASSTQGAGNQPQHF.

This chain connects TRBV19 to TRBJ1-2; 8 bases are shared with TRBD1. The CDR3 covers 14 residues. Germline-derived CDR1 and CDR2 are LNHDA and SQIVND (reference sequence). Trimming cost V 4 bases and J 3 bases; bases outside gene matches: 4. CDR3 sequence (DNA): TGTGCCAGTAGTAAAGGACAGGGCGACTATGGCTACACCTTC. It specifies CASSKGQGDYGYTF.

CDR3 loop: CASSLFGGTDNEQFF. The CDR3 nucleotides are TGTGCCAGCAGCTTGTTTGGGGGGACGGACAATGAGCAGTTCTTC. The chain carries TRBV5-6 and TRBJ2-1, with D possibly TRBD2 on 6 matching bases. Looked up from germline, CDR1 is SGHDT and CDR2 is YYEEEE. This CDR3 spans 15 amino acids. V lost 1 base and J lost 5, with 13 bases in between.

The chain uses TRBV28 and TRBJ1-4; D may be TRBD1 (6 bases). This CDR3 has 13 residues. Between the trimmed V and J ends, which lost 8 bases and 7 bases, there was a span of 14 bases. Germline loops: CDR1 MDHEN, CDR2 SYDVKM. Here the CDR3 DNA reads TGTGCCAGCCAGACAGGCCTTGGTGAAAAACTGTTTTTT. It encodes CASQTGLGEKLFF. The variable domain in full, with the rest retrieved from reference TRBV28 and TRBJ1-4, is DVKVTQSSRYLVKRTGEKVFLECVQDMDHENMFWYRQDPGLGLRLIYFSYDVKMKEKGDIPEGYSVSREKKERFSLILESASTNQTSMYLCASQTGLGEKLFFGSGTQLSVL.

V usage is TRBV13 and J usage is TRBJ1-1, with 12 positions matching TRBD1. CDR1 is PRHDT, CDR2 FYEKMQ, per germline (reference sequence). The V segment lost 5 bases and the J segment 2 bases; nucleotides outside the gene matches: 6. There are 16 residues in the CDR3. This CDR3 reads CASSRTGTGGNTEAFF. The CDR3 bases are TGTGCCAGCAGCCGCACAGGGACAGGGGGCAACACTGAAGCTTTCTTT.

V and J are TRBV2 and TRBJ2-6; tentative D call: TRBD2 (5 bases). The CDR3 is 13 residues long. The V end was cut by 8 bases, the J end by 0 bases, with 5 bases between. Germline CDR1 SNHLY, CDR2 FYNNEI. CDR3 in amino acids: CASEGSGANVLTF. CDR3 bases: TGTGCCAGCGAGGGCTCTGGGGCCAACGTCCTGACTTTC.